The 29 T cell receptor beta chains in this list originate from one sample, sequenced in a study of cytomegalovirus exposure and HLA in healthy donors. The PCR contained 60 Vbeta and 13 Jbeta primers. Method: immunoSEQ multiplex PCR; TCRdb's copy keeps in-frame clones and lacks some. The sample carries about 120,000 clones, 70% to 85% recorded once. Material: PBMCs. Receptor source: a man aged 35 to 55 in good health and CMV-seropositive.

The V and J genes are TRBV6-5 and TRBJ2-7, with D unresolved. Germline assignment: CDR1 MNHEY and CDR2 SVGAGI. Trimming took off 6 bases at V and 4 bases at J, with 13 bases between the two ends. The CDR3 has 13 amino acids. The CDR3 coding sequence is TGTGCCAGCAGCATCGCCAGGCAGTACGAGCAGTACTTC. Protein sequence: CASSIARQYEQYF.

This clone was detected once. This rearrangement joins TRBV5-1 to TRBJ1-3; 12 nucleotides align to TRBD1. Germline V gives CDR1 SGHRS, CDR2 YFSETQ. The CDR3 has 17 residues. V lost 3 bases and J lost 0; bases outside the gene matches: 4. The CDR3 spells CASSSGQGAFSGNTIYF. CDR3 nucleotide sequence: TGCGCCAGCAGCTCGGGACAGGGGGCTTTCTCTGGAAACACCATATATTTT. The full variable domain, in which reference TRBV5-1 and TRBJ1-3 provide the parts outside the CDR3, is KAGVTQTPRYLIKTRGQQVTLSCSPISGHRSVSWYQQTPGQGLQFLFEYFSETQRNKGNFPGRFSGRQFSNSRSEMNVSTLELGDSALYLCASSSGQGAFSGNTIYFGEGSWLTVV.

This clone was observed a single time. The rearrangement links TRBV5-1 to TRBJ1-4; a possible D gene is TRBD1 (6 bases). Between the trimmed V and J ends, which lost 4 bases and 5 bases, there was a span of 12 bases. CDR1 is SGHRS, CDR2 YFSETQ, per germline. This CDR3 has 14 residues. The CDR3: CASSPGHLNEKLFF. In DNA, the CDR3 is TGCGCCAGCAGCCCGGGACACCTCAATGAAAAACTGTTTTTT.

The chain couples TRBV7-2 to TRBJ2-2; D may be TRBD1 (6 bases). Germline CDR1 SGHTA, CDR2 FQGNSA. This CDR3 region has 17 residues. Trimming removed 1 base at V and 0 bases at J, with 12 bases between. Here the CDR3 DNA reads TGTGCCAGCAGCTTAGTAGGTGGGGGCGCGAACACCGGGGAGCTGTTTTTT. It specifies CASSLVGGGANTGELFF.

Remarks on this clone: Mismatch with germline at one junction end may stem from a read error. This chain connects TRBV5-6 to TRBJ2-1; D might be TRBD2 (7 bases). Germline values: CDR1 SGHDT, CDR2 YYEEEE. The CDR3 has 15 amino acids. The CDR3 loop reads CASSLRGASCNEQFF. In DNA form, the CDR3 reads TGTGCCAGCAGCTTGCGGGGGGCCTCCTGCAATGAGCAGTTCTTC.

The chain combines TRBV4-1 with TRBJ1-1; D is uncertain. The germline CDR1 and CDR2 sequences are MGHRA and YSYEKL. The CDR3 is 16 residues long. Trimming removed 4 bases from V and 3 bases from J, with 18 bases in between. The CDR3 nucleotides read TGCGCCAGCAGCCTAACAGCTATGTTGGTGGACACTGAAGCTTTCTTT. The encoded protein is CASSLTAMLVDTEAFF.

The chain is built from TRBV5-8 and TRBJ1-5; D uncertain. Looked up from germline, CDR1 is SGHTS and CDR2 is YDEGEE. V lost 2 bases, J lost 1 base, and 4 bases lay in between. The CDR3 totals 13 residues. CDR3 nucleotides: TGTGCCAGCAGCTTTCAGAGCAATCAGCCCCAGCATTTT. Translation: CASSFQSNQPQHF.

V gene TRBV9 combines with J gene TRBJ2-7, with D possibly being TRBD1 (6 bases). CDR1 is SGDLS and CDR2 is YYNGEE in the germline V gene. V was trimmed by 1 base and J by 2 bases, leaving 10 bases between them. This CDR3 region has 14 residues. The CDR3 bases are TGTGCCAGCAGCGTATCGGACAGAGCCTACGAGCAGTACTTC. Residues: CASSVSDRAYEQYF.

The CDR3 is CASSWGDGYTF. The CDR3 DNA is TGTGCCAGCAGCTGGGGGGATGGCTACACCTTC. The genes are TRBV7-9 and TRBJ1-2; D possibly corresponds to TRBD1 (5 bases). V dropped 4 bases and J dropped 6 bases, with 6 bases sitting between them. Germline-derived CDR1 and CDR2 are SEHNR and FQNEAQ (reference sequence). The CDR3 is 11 amino acids. The complete variable domain, with remaining parts taken from reference TRBV7-9 and TRBJ1-2, reads DTGVSQNPRHKITKRGQNVTFRCDPISEHNRLYWYRQTLGQGPEFLTYFQNEAQLEKSRLLSDRFSAERPKGSFSTLEIQRTEQGDSAMYLCASSWGDGYTFGSGTRLTVV.

The J gene is TRBJ1-1, the V gene TRBV7-8; tentatively, D is TRBD1 (5 bases). The ends were cut back, 0 bases at V and 7 bases at J, with 12 bases in the middle. CDR1 SGHVS and CDR2 FQNEAQ come from the germline V gene. The CDR3 is made up of 14 amino acids. CDR3 sequence reads: CASSLAIGASEAFF. Here the CDR3 DNA reads TGTGCCAGCAGCTTAGCGATAGGGGCCAGTGAAGCTTTCTTT.

The V gene is TRBV11-2, the J gene TRBJ1-3; 7 bases fit TRBD1. With V trimmed by 4 bases and J by 0 bases, 9 bases remained unmatched. Germline CDR1 reads SGHAT; CDR2 reads FQNNGV. This CDR3 has 17 amino acids. The CDR3 DNA reads as TGTGCCAGCAGCTCTATTCGGGACAGACGCTCTGGAAACACCATATATTTT. Protein: CASSSIRDRRSGNTIYF.

CDR3 protein: CASSEVGADTGELFF. The CDR3 coding sequence is TGTGCCAGCAGTGAAGTTGGGGCAGACACCGGGGAGCTGTTTTTT. V is TRBV25-1 and J is TRBJ2-2, with D tentatively TRBD1 (5 bases). V lost 2 bases, J lost 3 bases, and 10 bases lay in between. Germline lookup yields CDR1 MGHDK and CDR2 SYGVNS. CDR3 length: 15 residues.

This clone was seen more than once but under ten times. This sequence joins TRBV6-5 and TRBJ1-4; D not resolved. Germline assignment: CDR1 MNHEY and CDR2 SVGAGI. This CDR3 has 14 residues. Deletions cut 5 bases from V and 0 bases from J, with 7 bases between. This CDR3 reads CASSIVATNEKLFF. The CDR3 coding sequence is TGTGCCAGCAGTATCGTTGCAACTAATGAAAAACTGTTTTTT.

This clone was recorded only once. This sequence joins TRBV9 and TRBJ2-2; TRBD2 aligns across 11 bases. J was trimmed by 6 bases and V by 3 bases; bases with no gene match: 7. CDR1 SGDLS and CDR2 YYNGEE come from the germline V gene. CDR3 length equals 16 residues. Written as DNA, the CDR3 is TGTGCCAGCAGCGCTGTAGCGGGGGGGCCGTCCGGGGAGCTGTTTTTT. This sequence encodes CASSAVAGGPSGELFF.

This clone is a singleton in its sample. This chain connects TRBV6-5 to TRBJ1-5; 10 bases fit TRBD1. The CDR3 spans 15 residues. J was trimmed by 2 bases and V by 8 bases; bases with no gene match: 6. The germline V gene has CDR1 MNHEY and CDR2 SVGAGI. Written as DNA, the CDR3 is TGTGCCAGCCGCCGGGACAGGGGTCGCAATCAGCCCCAGCATTTT. Translated: CASRRDRGRNQPQHF.

V gene TRBV5-1 combines with J gene TRBJ2-7; TRBD1 agrees at 9 bases. This CDR3 is 16 amino acids long. Germline lookup yields CDR1 SGHRS and CDR2 YFSETQ. V was pared by 3 bases and J by 0 bases, with 7 bases of the junction left unmatched. CDR3 coding DNA: TGCGCCAGCAGCTGGGACAGGGTGGAGGGCTCCTACGAGCAGTACTTC. Translated, it gives CASSWDRVEGSYEQYF.

This chain links TRBV19 with TRBJ1-6; D unclear. V was cut by 3 bases and J by 7 bases, with 10 bases left in between. This CDR3 is 14 amino acids long. Germline-derived CDR1 and CDR2 are LNHDA and SQIVND (reference sequence). As DNA, the CDR3 is TGTGCCAGTAGTATGAAGGGAGTGAATTCACCCCTCCACTTT. This codes for CASSMKGVNSPLHF.

The V gene is TRBV7-9, the J gene TRBJ1-1; the match to TRBD1 covers 8 bases. The length of the CDR3 is 15 residues. Germline assignment: CDR1 SEHNR and CDR2 FQNEAQ (reference sequence). V gave up 5 bases and J gave up 1 base; unmatched junction bases: 6. CDR3 residues: CASSIWTGPNTEAFF. The CDR3 DNA is TGTGCCAGCAGCATTTGGACAGGGCCGAACACTGAAGCTTTCTTT. Full variable domain (rest looked up from reference TRBV7-9 and TRBJ1-1): DTGVSQNPRHKITKRGQNVTFRCDPISEHNRLYWYRQTLGQGPEFLTYFQNEAQLEKSRLLSDRFSAERPKGSFSTLEIQRTEQGDSAMYLCASSIWTGPNTEAFFGQGTRLTVV.

The chain recombines TRBV27 with TRBJ2-1; TRBD2 matches 12 bases. V lost 0 bases and J lost 6; bases outside the gene matches: 6. The CDR3 runs to 17 residues. Germline values: CDR1 MNHEY, CDR2 SMNVEV (reference sequence). The CDR3 DNA sequence: TGTGCCAGCAGTTTATCGGGGACTAGCGGGTTTTCCAATGAGCAGTTCTTC. Translated, it gives CASSLSGTSGFSNEQFF.

The chain uses TRBV7-2 and TRBJ1-1; D call uncertain. Per the germline V gene, CDR1 is SGHTA and CDR2 is FQGNSA. The V and J ends lost 5 bases and 4 bases respectively, with 17 bases between them. This CDR3 has 15 amino acids. The CDR3 nucleotides are TGTGCCAGCAGCGTATCTACTCCGATAATCACTGAAGCTTTCTTT. Protein product: CASSVSTPIITEAFF.

The chain joins TRBV28 to TRBJ2-7, with 8 bases lining up with TRBD1. Germline V gene lookup returns CDR1 MDHEN and CDR2 SYDVKM. The CDR3 spans 14 residues. The trim removed 5 bases at V and 2 bases at J, leaving 5 bases unmatched. The CDR3 bases are TGTGCCAGCAGTCAACCGGGACAGGCCTACGAGCAGTACTTC. It specifies CASSQPGQAYEQYF.

The chain uses TRBV9 and TRBJ2-2; the D gene is possibly TRBD1 (5 bases). The CDR3 consists of 14 residues. Germline assignment: CDR1 SGDLS and CDR2 YYNGEE. The ends were cut back, 3 bases at V and 1 base at J, with 7 bases in the middle. This chain's CDR3 is CASSGGQNTGELFF. The DNA of the CDR3 is TGTGCCAGCAGCGGAGGACAGAACACCGGGGAGCTGTTTTTT.

This rearrangement joins TRBV6-4 to TRBJ2-3; TRBD1 matches at 8 bases. Trimming at V came to 4 bases and at J to 4 bases, leaving 7 bases not matched to a gene. Per the germline V gene, CDR1 is MRHNA and CDR2 is SNTAGT. The CDR3 is 15 residues long. The CDR3 region has the DNA TGTGCCAGCAGTGTAGCTCCAGGGGGCGCAGATACGCAGTATTTT. The encoded protein is CASSVAPGGADTQYF.

The chain recombines TRBV28 with TRBJ2-3; D is unclear. Trimming took 8 bases from V and 3 from J, leaving 15 bases between them. Germline assignment: CDR1 MDHEN and CDR2 SYDVKM. The CDR3 has 14 amino acids. The CDR3 DNA is TGTGCCAGCGTCGAAGTCGGGTTGACAGATACGCAGTATTTT. Protein sequence: CASVEVGLTDTQYF.

This clone showed up just a few times. The V call is TRBV2, the J call TRBJ2-5, with D hard to call. This CDR3 comprises 10 residues. The germline V gene encodes CDR1 SNHLY and CDR2 FYNNEI. The V and J ends lost 6 bases and 4 bases respectively, with 3 bases between them. DNA for the CDR3: TGTGCCAGCAGCGTAGAGACCCAGTACTTC. Protein sequence: CASSVETQYF.

The chain combines TRBV5-1 with TRBJ2-1; D is unresolved. This CDR3 is 14 amino acids long. CDR1 and CDR2 from the germline V gene are SGHRS and YFSETQ. V lost 3 bases and J lost 3, with 10 bases in between. CDR3 coding DNA: TGCGCCAGCAGCTCAGACATTCTCTACAATGAGCAGTTCTTC. Encoded protein: CASSSDILYNEQFF.

J is TRBJ1-5 and V is TRBV7-2; a possible D gene is TRBD1 (6 bases). V shed 0 bases and J shed 7 bases, with 7 bases lying between them. Germline V CDR1 and CDR2: SGHTA, FQGNSA. The CDR3 has 13 residues. CDR3 in amino acids: CASSLADRQPQHF. The CDR3 nucleotides read TGTGCCAGCAGCTTAGCGGACAGACAGCCCCAGCATTTT.

The chain employs TRBV6-1 and TRBJ2-5; possibly TRBD1 for D (5 bases). Trimming cost V 2 bases and J 10 bases, with 23 bases left between them. CDR1 MNHNS and CDR2 SASEGT come from the germline V gene. This CDR3 is built from 16 residues. The chain's CDR3 is CASSEQVLGLGVDQYF. The CDR3 DNA reads as TGTGCCAGCAGTGAACAAGTTCTCGGTCTAGGGGTGGACCAGTACTTC.

The gene calls are TRBV5-1 and TRBJ2-1; 9 nucleotides match TRBD2. Per germline, CDR1 SGHRS and CDR2 YFSETQ. The J segment lost 1 base and the V segment lost 0 bases, leaving 5 bases of the junction unmatched. The CDR3 is made up of 17 amino acids. CDR3 protein: CASSLGTSAASYNEQFF. DNA of the CDR3: TGCGCCAGCAGCTTGGGGACTAGCGCTGCATCCTACAATGAGCAGTTCTTC.